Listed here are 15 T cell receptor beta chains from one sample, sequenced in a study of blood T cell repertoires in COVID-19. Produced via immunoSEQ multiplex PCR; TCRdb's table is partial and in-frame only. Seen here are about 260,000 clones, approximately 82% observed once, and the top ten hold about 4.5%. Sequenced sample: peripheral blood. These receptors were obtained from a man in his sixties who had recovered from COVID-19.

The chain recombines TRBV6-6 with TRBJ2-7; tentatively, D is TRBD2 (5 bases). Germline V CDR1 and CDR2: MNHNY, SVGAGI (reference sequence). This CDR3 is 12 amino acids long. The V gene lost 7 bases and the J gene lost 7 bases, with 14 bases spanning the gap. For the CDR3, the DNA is TGTGCCAGCACATCTGGCGGGTGGGAGCAGTACTTC. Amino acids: CASTSGGWEQYF.

CDR3 coding DNA: TGTGCCAGCAGCCTAACCCGACAAGGGAGGGGGACTTATGAAAAACTGTTTTTT. Translated, it gives CASSLTRQGRGTYEKLFF. The gene calls are TRBV3-1 (or the pseudogene TRBV3-2) and TRBJ1-4; D possibly corresponds to TRBD1 (6 bases). CDR1 is LGHDT and CDR2 is YNNKEL in the germline V gene (reference sequence). The CDR3 is 18 amino acids. The germline V and J ends were trimmed by 4 bases and 6 bases, with 24 bases remaining between them.

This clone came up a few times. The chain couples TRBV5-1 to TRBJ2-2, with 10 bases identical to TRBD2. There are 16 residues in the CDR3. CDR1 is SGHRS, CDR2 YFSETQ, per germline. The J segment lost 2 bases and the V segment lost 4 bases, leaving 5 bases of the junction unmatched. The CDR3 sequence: CASSRGTSVNTGELFF. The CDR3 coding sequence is TGCGCCAGCAGCAGGGGGACTAGCGTCAACACCGGGGAGCTGTTTTTT.

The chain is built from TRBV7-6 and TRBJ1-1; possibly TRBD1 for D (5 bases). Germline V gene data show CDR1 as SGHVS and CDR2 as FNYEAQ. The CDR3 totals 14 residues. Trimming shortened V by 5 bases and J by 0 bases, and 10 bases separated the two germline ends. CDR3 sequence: CASSPTGVNTEAFF. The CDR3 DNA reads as TGTGCCAGCAGCCCCACGGGGGTGAACACTGAAGCTTTCTTT.

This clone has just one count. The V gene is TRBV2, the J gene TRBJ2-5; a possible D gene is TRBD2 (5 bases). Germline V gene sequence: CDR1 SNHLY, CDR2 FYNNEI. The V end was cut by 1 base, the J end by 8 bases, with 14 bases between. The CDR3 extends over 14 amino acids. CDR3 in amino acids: CASSEDQLVGTQYF. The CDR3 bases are TGTGCCAGCAGTGAAGATCAACTAGTGGGTACCCAGTACTTC.

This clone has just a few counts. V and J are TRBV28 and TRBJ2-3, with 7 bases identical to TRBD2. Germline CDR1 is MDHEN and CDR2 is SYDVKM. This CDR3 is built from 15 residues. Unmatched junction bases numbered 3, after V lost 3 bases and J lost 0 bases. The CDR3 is CASSFASGSTDTQYF. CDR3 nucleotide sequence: TGTGCCAGCAGTTTCGCTAGCGGAAGCACAGATACGCAGTATTTT.

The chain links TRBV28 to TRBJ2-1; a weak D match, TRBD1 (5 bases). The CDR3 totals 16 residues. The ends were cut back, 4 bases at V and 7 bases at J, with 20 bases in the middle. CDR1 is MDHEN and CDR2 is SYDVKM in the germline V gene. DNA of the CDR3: TGTGCCAGCAGTTCCACGACAGTCAAGCTCGGGAATGAGCAGTTCTTC. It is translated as CASSSTTVKLGNEQFF.

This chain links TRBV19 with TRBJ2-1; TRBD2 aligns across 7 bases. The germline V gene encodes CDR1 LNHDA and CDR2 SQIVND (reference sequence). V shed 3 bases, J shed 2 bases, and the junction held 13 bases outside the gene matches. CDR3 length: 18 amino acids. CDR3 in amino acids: CASSMESGASGTYNEQFF. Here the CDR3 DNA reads TGTGCCAGTAGTATGGAGAGCGGGGCCAGTGGGACCTACAATGAGCAGTTCTTC.

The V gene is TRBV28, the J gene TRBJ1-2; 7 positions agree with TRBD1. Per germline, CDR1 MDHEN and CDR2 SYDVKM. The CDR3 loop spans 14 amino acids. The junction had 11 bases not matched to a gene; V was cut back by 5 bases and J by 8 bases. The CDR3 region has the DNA TGTGCCAGCAGTCCCTTCGGGACAGTTAACGGCTACACCTTC. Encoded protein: CASSPFGTVNGYTF.

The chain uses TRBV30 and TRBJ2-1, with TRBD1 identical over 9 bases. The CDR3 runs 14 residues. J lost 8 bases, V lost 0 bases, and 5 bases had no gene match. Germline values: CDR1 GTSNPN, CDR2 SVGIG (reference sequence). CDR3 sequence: CAWSVGQGVDEQFF. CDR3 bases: TGTGCCTGGAGTGTGGGACAGGGAGTCGATGAGCAGTTCTTC.

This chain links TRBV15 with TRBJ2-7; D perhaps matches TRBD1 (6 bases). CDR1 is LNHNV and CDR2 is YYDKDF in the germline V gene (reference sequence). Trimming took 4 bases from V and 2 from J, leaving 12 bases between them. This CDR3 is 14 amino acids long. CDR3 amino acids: CATSMGQTTYEQYF. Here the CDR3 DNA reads TGTGCCACCAGCATGGGACAAACGACCTACGAGCAGTACTTC.

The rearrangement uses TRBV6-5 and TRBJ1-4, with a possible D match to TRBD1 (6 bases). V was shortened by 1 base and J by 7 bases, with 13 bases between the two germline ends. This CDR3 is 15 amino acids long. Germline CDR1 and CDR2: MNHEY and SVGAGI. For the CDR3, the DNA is TGTGCCAGCAGTTACTTTCCGGGGGGCGGTGAAAAACTGTTTTTT. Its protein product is CASSYFPGGGEKLFF.

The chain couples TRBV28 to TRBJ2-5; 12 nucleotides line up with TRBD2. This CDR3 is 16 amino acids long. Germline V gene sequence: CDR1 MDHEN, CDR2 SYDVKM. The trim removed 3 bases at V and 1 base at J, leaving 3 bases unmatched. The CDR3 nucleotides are TGTGCCAGCAGTTTCCGGACTAGCGGGGCCCAAGAGACCCAGTACTTC. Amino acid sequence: CASSFRTSGAQETQYF.

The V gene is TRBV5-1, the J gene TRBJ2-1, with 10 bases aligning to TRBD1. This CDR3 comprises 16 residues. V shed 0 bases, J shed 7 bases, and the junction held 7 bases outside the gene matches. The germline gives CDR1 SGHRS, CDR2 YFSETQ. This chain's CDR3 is CASSLVGTGVWNEQFF. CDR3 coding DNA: TGCGCCAGCAGCTTGGTGGGGACAGGGGTCTGGAATGAGCAGTTCTTC.

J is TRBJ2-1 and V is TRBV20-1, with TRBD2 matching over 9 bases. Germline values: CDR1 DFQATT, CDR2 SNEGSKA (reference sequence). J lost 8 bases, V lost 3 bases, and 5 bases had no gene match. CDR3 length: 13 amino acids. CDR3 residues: CSASATSGDEQFF. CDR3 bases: TGCAGTGCTAGTGCGACTAGCGGAGATGAGCAGTTCTTC.